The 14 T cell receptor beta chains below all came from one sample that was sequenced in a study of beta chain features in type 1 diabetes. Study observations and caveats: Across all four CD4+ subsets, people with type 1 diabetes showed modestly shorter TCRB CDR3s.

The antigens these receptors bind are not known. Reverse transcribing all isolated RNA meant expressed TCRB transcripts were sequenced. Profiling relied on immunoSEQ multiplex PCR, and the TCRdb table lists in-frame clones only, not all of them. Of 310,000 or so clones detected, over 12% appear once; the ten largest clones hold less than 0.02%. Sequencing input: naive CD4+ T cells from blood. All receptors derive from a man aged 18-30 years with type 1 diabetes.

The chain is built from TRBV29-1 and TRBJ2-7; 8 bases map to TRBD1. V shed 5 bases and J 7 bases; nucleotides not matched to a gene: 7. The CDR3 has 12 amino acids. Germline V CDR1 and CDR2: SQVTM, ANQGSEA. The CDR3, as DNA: TGCAGCGTTTCGACAGGGGTCGGGGAGCAGTACTTC. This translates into CSVSTGVGEQYF.

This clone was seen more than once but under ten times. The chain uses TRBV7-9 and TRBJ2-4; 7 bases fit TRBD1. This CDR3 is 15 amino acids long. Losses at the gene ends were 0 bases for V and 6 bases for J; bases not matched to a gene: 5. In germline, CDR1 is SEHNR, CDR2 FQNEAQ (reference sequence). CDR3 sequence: CASSLAQAGGNIQYF. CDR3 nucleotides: TGTGCCAGCAGCTTAGCCCAGGCAGGGGGAAACATTCAGTACTTC. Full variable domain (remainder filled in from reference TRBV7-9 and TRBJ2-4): DTGVSQNPRHKITKRGQNVTFRCDPISEHNRLYWYRQTLGQGPEFLTYFQNEAQLEKSRLLSDRFSAERPKGSFSTLEIQRTEQGDSAMYLCASSLAQAGGNIQYFGAGTRLSVL.

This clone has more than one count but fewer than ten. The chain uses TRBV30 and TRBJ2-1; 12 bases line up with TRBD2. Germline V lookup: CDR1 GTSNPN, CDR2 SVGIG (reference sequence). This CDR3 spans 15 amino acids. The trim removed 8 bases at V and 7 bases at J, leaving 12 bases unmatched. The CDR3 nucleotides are TGTGCCGGATCCCTGCTAGCGGGGGGGCCAAATGAGCAGTTCTTC. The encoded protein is CAGSLLAGGPNEQFF.

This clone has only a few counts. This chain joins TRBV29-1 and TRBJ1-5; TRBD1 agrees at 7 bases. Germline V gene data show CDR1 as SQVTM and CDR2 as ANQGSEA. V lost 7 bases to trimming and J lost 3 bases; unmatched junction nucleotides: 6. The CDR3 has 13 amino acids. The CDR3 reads CSAGGTVNQPQHF. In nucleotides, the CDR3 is TGCAGCGCGGGAGGGACAGTCAATCAGCCCCAGCATTTT.

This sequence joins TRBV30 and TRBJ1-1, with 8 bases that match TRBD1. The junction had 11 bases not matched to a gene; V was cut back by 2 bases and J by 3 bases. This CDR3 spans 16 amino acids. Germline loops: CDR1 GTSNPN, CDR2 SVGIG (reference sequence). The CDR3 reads CAWSFKFGQGHTEAFF. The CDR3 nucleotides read TGTGCCTGGAGTTTCAAGTTCGGACAGGGCCACACTGAAGCTTTCTTT.

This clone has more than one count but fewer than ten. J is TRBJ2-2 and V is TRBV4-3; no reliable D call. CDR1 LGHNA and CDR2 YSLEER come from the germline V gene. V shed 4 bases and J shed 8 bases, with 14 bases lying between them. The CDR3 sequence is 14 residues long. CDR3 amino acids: CASSRKPDKGELFF. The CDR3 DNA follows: TGCGCCAGCAGCCGAAAACCAGACAAAGGGGAGCTGTTTTTT.

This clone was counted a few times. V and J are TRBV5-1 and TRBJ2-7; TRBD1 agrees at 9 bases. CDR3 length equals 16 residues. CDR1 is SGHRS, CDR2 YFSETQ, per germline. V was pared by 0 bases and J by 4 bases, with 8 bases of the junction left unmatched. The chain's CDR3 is CASSLGEIGTGYEQYF. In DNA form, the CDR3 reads TGCGCCAGCAGCTTGGGGGAGATCGGGACAGGGTACGAGCAGTACTTC. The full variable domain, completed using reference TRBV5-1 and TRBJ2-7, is KAGVTQTPRYLIKTRGQQVTLSCSPISGHRSVSWYQQTPGQGLQFLFEYFSETQRNKGNFPGRFSGRQFSNSRSEMNVSTLELGDSALYLCASSLGEIGTGYEQYFGPGTRLTVT.

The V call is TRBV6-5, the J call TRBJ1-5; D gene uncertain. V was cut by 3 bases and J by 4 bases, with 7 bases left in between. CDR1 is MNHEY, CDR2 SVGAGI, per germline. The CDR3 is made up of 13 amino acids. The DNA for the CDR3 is TGTGCCAGCAGTTATGGCCGAAATCAGCCCCAGCATTTT. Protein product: CASSYGRNQPQHF.

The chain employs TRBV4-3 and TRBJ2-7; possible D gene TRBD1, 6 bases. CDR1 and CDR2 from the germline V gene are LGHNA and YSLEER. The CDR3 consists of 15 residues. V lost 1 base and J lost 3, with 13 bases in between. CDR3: CASSQGTGYDYEQYF. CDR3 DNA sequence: TGCGCCAGCAGCCAAGGTACAGGGTACGACTACGAGCAGTACTTC.

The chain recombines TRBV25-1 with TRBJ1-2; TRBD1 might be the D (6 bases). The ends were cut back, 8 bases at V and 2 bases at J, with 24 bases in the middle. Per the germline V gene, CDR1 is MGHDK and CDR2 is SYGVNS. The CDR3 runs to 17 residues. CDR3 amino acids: CASLPNRVQGGNYGYTF. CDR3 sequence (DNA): TGTGCCAGCCTCCCAAACAGGGTCCAAGGGGGAAACTATGGCTACACCTTC.

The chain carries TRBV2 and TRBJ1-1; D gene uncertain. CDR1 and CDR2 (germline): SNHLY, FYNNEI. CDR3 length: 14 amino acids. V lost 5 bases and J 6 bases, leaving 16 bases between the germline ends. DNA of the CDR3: TGTGCCAGCAGTCCCCCAGTGTTGGGCGCTGAAGCTTTCTTT. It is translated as CASSPPVLGAEAFF.

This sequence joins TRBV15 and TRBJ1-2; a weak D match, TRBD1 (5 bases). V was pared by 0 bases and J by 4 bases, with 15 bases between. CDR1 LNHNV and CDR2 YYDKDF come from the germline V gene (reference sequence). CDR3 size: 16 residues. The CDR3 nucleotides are TGTGCCACCAGCAGAGATGGCCAGGGCGGAACCTATGGCTACACCTTC. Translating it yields CATSRDGQGGTYGYTF.

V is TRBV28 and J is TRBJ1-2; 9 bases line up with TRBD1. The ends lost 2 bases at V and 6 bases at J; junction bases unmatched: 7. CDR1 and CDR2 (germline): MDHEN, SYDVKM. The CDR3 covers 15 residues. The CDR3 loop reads CASSLTPDRGDGYTF. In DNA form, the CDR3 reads TGTGCCAGCAGTTTAACCCCGGACAGGGGCGATGGCTACACCTTC.

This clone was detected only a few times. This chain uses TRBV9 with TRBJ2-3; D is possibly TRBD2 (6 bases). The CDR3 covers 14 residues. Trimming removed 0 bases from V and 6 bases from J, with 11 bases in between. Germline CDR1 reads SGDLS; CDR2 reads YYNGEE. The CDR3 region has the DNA TGTGCCAGCAGCGTAGGGCTTGGGAGGGATACGCAGTATTTT. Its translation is CASSVGLGRDTQYF.